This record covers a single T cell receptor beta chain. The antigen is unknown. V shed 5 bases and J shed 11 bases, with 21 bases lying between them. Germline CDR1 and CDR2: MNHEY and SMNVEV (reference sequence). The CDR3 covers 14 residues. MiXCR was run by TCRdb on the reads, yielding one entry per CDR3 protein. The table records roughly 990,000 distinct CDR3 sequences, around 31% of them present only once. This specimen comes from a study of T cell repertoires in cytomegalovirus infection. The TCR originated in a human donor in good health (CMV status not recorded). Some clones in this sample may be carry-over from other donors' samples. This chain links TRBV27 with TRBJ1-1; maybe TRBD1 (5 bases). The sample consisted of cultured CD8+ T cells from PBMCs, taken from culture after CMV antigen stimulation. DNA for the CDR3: TGTGCCAGCAGTCCCCTCGGACAAGCGGTCAAGGCTTTCTTT. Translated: CASSPLGQAVKAFF.